This T cell receptor beta chain was identified in a study of cytomegalovirus exposure and HLA in healthy donors. Study overall: In an earlier analysis, around 100 million unique TCR beta sequences were found from some 180 million T cells. Among fewer than 500 genotyped donors, around 80% fell in the Caucasian-associated ancestry cluster. Broader study findings: Reported results showed that the classifier diagnosed cytomegalovirus status with high specificity and sensitivity. The dataset shows that most TCR sequences were rare, while some public TCRs occurred in many donors.

Germline V gene lookup returns CDR1 MDHEN and CDR2 SYDVKM. The CDR3 is 12 residues long. With 6 bases removed from V and 8 bases from J, the gap between germline ends came to 13 bases. Primers for the PCR totalled 60 Vbeta and 13 Jbeta. Assay: immunoSEQ multiplex PCR; the TCRdb copy retains only in-frame clones and omits some. This repertoire shows about 190,000 clones, around 67% found once; its top ten account for approximately 2.8%. This clone was seen only a few times. Antigen: not known. The receptor comes from a woman under 40 in good health and CMV-seropositive. The J gene is TRBJ1-2, the V gene TRBV28, with D hard to call. Sequencing was done on a sample of PBMCs. The DNA for the CDR3 is TGTGCCAGCAGGGCGGGGTCGGCGGGCTACACCTTC. Its protein is CASRAGSAGYTF.